What follows describes a single T cell receptor beta chain. This sample is part of a study of cytomegalovirus exposure and HLA in healthy donors. In the PCR, 60 Vbeta and 13 Jbeta primers were used. The table came from immunoSEQ multiplex PCR; TCRdb's copy has only in-frame clones and leaves some out. This sample's clone table lists about 140,000 clones. Germline V CDR1 and CDR2: SGHKS, YYEKEE (reference sequence). The CDR3 has 14 residues. V was shortened by 3 bases and J by 0 bases, with 9 bases between the two germline ends. Input material: PBMCs. This TCR came from a man in his forties in good health and CMV-seronegative. V usage is TRBV5-5 and J usage is TRBJ1-1; no reliable D call. The CDR3 sequence: CASSSPEVNTEAFF. The CDR3 DNA reads as TGTGCCAGCAGCTCCCCCGAGGTGAACACTGAAGCTTTCTTT.